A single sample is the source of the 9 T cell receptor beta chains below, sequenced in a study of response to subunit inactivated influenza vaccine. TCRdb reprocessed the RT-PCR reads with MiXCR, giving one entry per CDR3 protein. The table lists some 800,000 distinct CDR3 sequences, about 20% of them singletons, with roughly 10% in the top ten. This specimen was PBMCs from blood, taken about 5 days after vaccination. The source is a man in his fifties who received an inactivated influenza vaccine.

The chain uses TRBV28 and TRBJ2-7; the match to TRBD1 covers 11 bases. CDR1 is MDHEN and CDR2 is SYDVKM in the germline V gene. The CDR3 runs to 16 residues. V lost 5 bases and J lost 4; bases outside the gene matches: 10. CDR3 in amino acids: CASSTIGQGAGYEQYF. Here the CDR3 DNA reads TGTGCCAGCAGTACGATCGGACAGGGGGCGGGATACGAGCAGTACTTC.

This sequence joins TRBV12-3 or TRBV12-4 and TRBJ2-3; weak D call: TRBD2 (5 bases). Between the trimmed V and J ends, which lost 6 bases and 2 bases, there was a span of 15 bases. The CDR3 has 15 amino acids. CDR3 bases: TGTGCCAGCAGACCAGGAGGTCTTCACACAGATACGCAGTATTTT. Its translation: CASRPGGLHTDTQYF.

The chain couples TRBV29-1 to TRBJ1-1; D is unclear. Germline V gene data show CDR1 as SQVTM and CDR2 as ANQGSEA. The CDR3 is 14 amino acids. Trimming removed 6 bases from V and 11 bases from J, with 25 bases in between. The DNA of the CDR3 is TGCAGCGTCCGAGACCGCAGTACAGCCACGGAGGCTTTCTTT. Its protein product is CSVRDRSTATEAFF.

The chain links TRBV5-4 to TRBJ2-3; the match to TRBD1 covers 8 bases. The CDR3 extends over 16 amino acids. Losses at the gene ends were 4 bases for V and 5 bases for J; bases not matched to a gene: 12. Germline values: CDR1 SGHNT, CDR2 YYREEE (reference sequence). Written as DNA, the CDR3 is TGTGCCAGCAGCCGAGGACAGGGTGTAGTCCAAGATACGCAGTATTTT. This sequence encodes CASSRGQGVVQDTQYF.

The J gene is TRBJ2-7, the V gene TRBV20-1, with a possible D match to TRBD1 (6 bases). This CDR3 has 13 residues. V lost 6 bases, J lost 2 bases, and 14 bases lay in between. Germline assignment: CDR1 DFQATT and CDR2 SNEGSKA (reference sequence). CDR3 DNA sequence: TGCAGTGCACCCACGGGACATACCTACGAGCAGTACTTC. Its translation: CSAPTGHTYEQYF.

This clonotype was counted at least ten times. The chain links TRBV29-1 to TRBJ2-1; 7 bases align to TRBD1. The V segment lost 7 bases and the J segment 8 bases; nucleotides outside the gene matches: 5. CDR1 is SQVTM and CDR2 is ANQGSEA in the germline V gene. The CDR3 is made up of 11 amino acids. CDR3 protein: CSAYRGHEQFF. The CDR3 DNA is TGCAGCGCATACAGGGGACATGAGCAGTTCTTC.

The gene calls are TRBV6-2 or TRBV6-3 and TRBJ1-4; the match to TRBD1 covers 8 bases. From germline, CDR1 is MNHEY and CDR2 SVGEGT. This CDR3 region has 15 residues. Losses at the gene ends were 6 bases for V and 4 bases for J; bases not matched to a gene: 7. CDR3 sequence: CASRYPTGDNEKLFF. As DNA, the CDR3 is TGTGCCAGCAGATACCCGACAGGGGATAATGAAAAACTGTTTTTT.

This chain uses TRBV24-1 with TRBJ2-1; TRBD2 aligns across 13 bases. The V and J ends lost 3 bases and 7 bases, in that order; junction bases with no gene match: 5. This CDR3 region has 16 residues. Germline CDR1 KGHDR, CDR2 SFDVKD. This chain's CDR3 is CATSDRLAGGTNEQFF. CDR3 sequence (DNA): TGTGCCACCAGTGATCGACTAGCGGGAGGAACTAATGAGCAGTTCTTC.

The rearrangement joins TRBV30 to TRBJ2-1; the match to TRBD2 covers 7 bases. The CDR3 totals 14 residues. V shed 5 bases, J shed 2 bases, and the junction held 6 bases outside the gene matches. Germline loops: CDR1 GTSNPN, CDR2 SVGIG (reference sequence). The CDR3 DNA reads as TGTGCCTGGGCCCGGGGGGACGCCTACAATGAGCAGTTCTTC. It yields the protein CAWARGDAYNEQFF.